The sequence of this T cell receptor (beta chain) was determined in a study of CD8 T cells in Susac syndrome. The multiple sclerosis controls comprised treatment-naive patients whose relapsing-remitting disease was stable or active. TEMRA cells were FACS-enriched and CD8+ and CD4+ T cells negatively isolated. An input of about 0.5 to 1 ug of RNA was subjected to reverse transcription using random hexamers. immunoSEQ multiplex PCR amplified TCR beta CDR3 across 54 Vbeta, 13 Jbeta. TCRdb ran MiXCR on the immunoSEQ multiplex PCR reads and lists one entry per CDR3 protein. The sample has about 180,000 distinct CDR3 sequences, approximately 96% seen once. Trimming stripped 1 base from V and 5 bases from J, with 11 bases between. The V gene's germline CDR1 is MGHDK and CDR2 SYGVNS. This CDR3 is 14 amino acids long.

The chain combines TRBV25-1 with TRBJ1-2, with unresolved D. The sequence derives from a human donor with multiple sclerosis. The sequenced material came from CD4+ T cells from PBMCs. CDR3 region: CASSESSGGYGYTF. The CDR3, as DNA: TGTGCCAGCAGTGAATCGAGTGGAGGGTATGGCTACACCTTC.